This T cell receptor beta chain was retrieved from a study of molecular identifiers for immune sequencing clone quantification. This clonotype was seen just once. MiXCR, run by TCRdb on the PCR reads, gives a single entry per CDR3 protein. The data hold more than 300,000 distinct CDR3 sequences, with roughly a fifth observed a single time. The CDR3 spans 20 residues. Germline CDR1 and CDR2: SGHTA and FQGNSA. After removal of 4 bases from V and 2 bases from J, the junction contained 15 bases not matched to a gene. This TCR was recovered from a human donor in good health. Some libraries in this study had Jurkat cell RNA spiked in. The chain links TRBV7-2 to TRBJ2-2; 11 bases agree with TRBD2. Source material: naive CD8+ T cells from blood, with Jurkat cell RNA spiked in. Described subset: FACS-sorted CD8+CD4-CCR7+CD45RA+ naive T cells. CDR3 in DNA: TGTGCCAGCAGCTCATTGCTAGCGGGGGGCCCTATAGCTAACACCGGGGAGCTGTTTTTT. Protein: CASSSLLAGGPIANTGELFF.